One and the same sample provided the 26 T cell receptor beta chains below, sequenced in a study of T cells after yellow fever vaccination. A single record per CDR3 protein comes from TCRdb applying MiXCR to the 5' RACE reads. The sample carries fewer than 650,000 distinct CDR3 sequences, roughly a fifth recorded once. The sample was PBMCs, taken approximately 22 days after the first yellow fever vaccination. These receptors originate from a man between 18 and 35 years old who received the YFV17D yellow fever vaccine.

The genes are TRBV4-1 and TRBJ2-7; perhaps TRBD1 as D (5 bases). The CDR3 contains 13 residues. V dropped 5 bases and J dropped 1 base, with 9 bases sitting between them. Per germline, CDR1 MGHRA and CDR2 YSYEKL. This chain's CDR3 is CASSARQSYEQYF. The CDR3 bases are TGCGCCAGCAGCGCCCGACAGTCCTACGAGCAGTACTTC.

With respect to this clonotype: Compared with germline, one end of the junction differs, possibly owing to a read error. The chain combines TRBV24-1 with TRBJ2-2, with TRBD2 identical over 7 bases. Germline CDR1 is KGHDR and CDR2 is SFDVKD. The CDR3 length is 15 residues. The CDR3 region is CATSDPGGGTRELFF. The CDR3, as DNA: TGTGCCACCAGTGATCCGGGGGGAGGCACCAGGGAGCTGTTTTTT.

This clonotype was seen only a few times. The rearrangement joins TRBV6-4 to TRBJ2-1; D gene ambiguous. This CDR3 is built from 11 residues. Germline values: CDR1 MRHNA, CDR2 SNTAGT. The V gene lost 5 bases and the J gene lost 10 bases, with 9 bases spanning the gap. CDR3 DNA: TGTGCCAGCAGTCCTTTTCAGGAGCAGTTCTTC. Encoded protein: CASSPFQEQFF.

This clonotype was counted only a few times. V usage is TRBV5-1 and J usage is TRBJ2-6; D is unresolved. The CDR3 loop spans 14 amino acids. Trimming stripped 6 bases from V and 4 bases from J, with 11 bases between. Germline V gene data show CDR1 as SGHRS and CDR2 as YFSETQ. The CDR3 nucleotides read TGCGCCAGCATGCCATCGGCAGGGGCCAACGTCCTGACTTTC. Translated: CASMPSAGANVLTF.

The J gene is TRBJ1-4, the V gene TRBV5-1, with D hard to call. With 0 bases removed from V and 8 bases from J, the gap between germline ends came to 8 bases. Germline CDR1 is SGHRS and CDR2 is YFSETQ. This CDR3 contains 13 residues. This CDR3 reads CASSLAGLEKLFF. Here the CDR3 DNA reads TGCGCCAGCAGCTTGGCAGGACTGGAAAAACTGTTTTTT.

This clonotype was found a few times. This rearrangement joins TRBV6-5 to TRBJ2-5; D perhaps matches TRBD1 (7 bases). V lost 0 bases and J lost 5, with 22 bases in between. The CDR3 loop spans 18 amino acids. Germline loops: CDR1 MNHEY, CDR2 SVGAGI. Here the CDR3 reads CASSYSNPAGGIKETQYF. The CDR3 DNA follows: TGTGCCAGCAGTTACTCGAATCCGGCAGGGGGGATTAAGGAGACCCAGTACTTC.

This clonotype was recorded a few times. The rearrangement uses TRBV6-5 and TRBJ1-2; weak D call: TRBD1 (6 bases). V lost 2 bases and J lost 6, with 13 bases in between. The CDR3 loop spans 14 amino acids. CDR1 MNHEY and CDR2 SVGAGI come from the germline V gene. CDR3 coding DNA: TGTGCCAGCAGTTACACCCAGGGGATAAATGGCTACACCTTC. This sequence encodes CASSYTQGINGYTF.

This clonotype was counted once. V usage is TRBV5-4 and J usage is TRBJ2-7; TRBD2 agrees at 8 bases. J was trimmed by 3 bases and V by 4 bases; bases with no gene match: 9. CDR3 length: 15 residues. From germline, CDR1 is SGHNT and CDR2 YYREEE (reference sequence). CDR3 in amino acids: CASSPGGGSYYEQYF. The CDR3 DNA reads TGTGCCAGCAGCCCCGGGGGGGGGTCGTACTACGAGCAGTACTTC.

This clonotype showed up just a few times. CDR3 sequence: CASFGSASYNSPLHF. The CDR3, as DNA: TGTGCCAGCTTTGGATCTGCTTCCTATAATTCACCCCTCCACTTT. The chain joins TRBV2 to TRBJ1-6; D gene unclear. The CDR3 consists of 15 residues. Trimming removed 8 bases at V and 1 base at J, with 12 bases between. CDR1 is SNHLY and CDR2 is FYNNEI in the germline V gene.

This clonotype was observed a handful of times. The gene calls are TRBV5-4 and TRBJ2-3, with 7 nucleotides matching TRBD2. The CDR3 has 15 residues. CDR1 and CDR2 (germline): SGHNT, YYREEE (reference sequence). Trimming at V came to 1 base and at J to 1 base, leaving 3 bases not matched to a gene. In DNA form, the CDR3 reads TGTGCCAGCAGCTTGAGCGGGGCAGGCACAGATACGCAGTATTTT. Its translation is CASSLSGAGTDTQYF.

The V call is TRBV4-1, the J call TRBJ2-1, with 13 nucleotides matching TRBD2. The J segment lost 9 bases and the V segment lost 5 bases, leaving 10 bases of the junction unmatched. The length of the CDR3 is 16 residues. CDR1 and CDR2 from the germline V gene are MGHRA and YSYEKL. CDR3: CASSKLAGGRFGEQFF. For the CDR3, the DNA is TGCGCCAGCAGCAAACTAGCGGGGGGGCGGTTTGGTGAGCAGTTCTTC.

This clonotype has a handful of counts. In DNA, the CDR3 is TGTGCCAGCAGCTTCGACAGGGAGAATGAGCAGTTCTTC. This translates into CASSFDRENEQFF. The chain recombines TRBV7-3 with TRBJ2-1; 7 nucleotides agree with TRBD1. The V gene end was trimmed by 3 bases and the J gene end by 7 bases; junction bases not matched to a gene: 3. CDR3 length: 13 residues. The germline CDR1 and CDR2 sequences are SGHTA and FQGTGA.

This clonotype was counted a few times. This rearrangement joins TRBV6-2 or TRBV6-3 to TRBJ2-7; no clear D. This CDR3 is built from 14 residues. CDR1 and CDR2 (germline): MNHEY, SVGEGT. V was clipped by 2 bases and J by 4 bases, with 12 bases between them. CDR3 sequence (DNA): TGTGCCAGCAGTTACCAAGGACGGCTTTACGAGCAGTACGTC. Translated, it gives CASSYQGRLYEQYV.

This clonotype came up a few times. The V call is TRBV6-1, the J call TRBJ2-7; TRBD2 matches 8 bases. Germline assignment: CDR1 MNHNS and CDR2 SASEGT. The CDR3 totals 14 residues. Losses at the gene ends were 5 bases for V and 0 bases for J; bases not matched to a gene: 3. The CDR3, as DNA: TGTGCCAGCAGTCGCAGCGGGAGCTCCTACGAGCAGTACGTC. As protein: CASSRSGSSYEQYV.

The CDR3 protein is CASSQDPTARDEQFF. In nucleotides, the CDR3 is TGCGCCAGCAGCCAAGACCCCACGGCCCGTGATGAGCAGTTCTTC. The J gene is TRBJ2-1, the V gene TRBV4-3; D is unresolved. V lost 0 bases and J lost 8, with 14 bases in between. The CDR3 extends over 15 amino acids. Germline V gives CDR1 LGHNA, CDR2 YSLEER.

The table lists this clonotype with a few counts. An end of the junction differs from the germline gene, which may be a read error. CDR3 DNA: TGCGCCAGCAGCCCTCTAACAGGGGGCAATTACTTC. This gives the protein CASSPLTGGNYF. The chain carries TRBV5-1 and TRBJ1-2; 9 nucleotides line up with TRBD1. The germline V gene encodes CDR1 SGHRS and CDR2 YFSETQ. This CDR3 is 12 amino acids long. Supplemented by reference TRBV5-1 and TRBJ1-2, the full variable domain reads KAGVTQTPRYLIKTRGQQVTLSCSPISGHRSVSWYQQTPGQGLQFLFEYFSETQRNKGNFPGRFSGRQFSNSRSEMNVSTLELGDSALYLCASSPLTGGNYFGSGTRLTVV.

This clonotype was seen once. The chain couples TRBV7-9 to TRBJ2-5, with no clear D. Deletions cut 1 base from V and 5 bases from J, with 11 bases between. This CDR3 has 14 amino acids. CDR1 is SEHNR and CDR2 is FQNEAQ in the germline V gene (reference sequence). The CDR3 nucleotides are TGTGCCAGCAGCTTAGTCATCGGGTTGGAGACCCAGTACTTC. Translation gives CASSLVIGLETQYF.

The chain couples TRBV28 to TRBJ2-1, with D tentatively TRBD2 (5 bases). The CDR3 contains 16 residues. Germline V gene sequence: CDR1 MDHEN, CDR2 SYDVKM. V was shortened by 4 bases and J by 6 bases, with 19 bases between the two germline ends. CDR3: CASSSLATRATNEQFF. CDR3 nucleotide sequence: TGTGCCAGCAGTTCCCTAGCCACACGGGCTACCAATGAGCAGTTCTTC.

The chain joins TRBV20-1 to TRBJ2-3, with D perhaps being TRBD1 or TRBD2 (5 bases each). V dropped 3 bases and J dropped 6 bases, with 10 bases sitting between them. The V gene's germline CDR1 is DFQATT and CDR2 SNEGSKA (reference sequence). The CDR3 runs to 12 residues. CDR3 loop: CSASEGIDTQYF. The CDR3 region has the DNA TGCAGTGCTAGCGAGGGGATCGATACGCAGTATTTT.

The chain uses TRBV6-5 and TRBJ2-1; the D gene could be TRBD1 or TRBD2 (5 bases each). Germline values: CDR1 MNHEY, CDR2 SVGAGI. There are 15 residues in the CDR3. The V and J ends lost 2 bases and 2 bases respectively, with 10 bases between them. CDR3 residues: CASSYEGIAYNEQFF. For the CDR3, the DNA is TGTGCCAGCAGTTACGAGGGGATCGCCTACAATGAGCAGTTCTTC.

In DNA form, the CDR3 reads TGTGCCACCAGTGATCCTGGACAGGGCCACGGGGAGCTGTTTTTT. This codes for CATSDPGQGHGELFF. The chain joins TRBV24-1 to TRBJ2-2; 8 bases map to TRBD1. Looked up from germline, CDR1 is KGHDR and CDR2 is SFDVKD. This CDR3 is built from 15 residues. The junction had 6 bases not matched to a gene; V was cut back by 3 bases and J by 7 bases.

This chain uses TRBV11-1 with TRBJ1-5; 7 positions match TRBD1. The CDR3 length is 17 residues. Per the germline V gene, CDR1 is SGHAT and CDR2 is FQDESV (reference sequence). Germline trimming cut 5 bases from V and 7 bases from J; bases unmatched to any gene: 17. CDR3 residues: CASSTGATGSFEQPQHF. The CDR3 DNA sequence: TGTGCCAGCAGCACGGGGGCGACAGGGAGTTTTGAGCAGCCCCAGCATTTT.

The CDR3 DNA reads as TGTGCCAGCAGCCAGACGGAGGGGAGCACAGATACGCAGTATTTT. It encodes CASSQTEGSTDTQYF. The rearrangement uses TRBV9 and TRBJ2-3; TRBD2 might be the D (6 bases). The germline V gene encodes CDR1 SGDLS and CDR2 YYNGEE. The CDR3 runs to 15 residues. V shed 4 bases and J shed 0 bases, with 12 bases lying between them.

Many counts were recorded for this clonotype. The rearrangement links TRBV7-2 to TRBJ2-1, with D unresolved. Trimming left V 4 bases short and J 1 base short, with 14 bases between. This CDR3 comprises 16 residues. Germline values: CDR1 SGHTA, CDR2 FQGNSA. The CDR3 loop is CASSSLVRVSYNEQFF. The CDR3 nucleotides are TGTGCCAGCAGCTCTTTGGTGCGCGTGTCCTACAATGAGCAGTTCTTC. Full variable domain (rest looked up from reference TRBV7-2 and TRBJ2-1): GAGVSQSPSNKVTEKGKDVELRCDPISGHTALYWYRQSLGQGLEFLIYFQGNSAPDKSGLPSDRFSAERTGGSVSTLTIQRTQQEDSAVYLCASSSLVRVSYNEQFFGPGTRLTVL.

The CDR3 DNA is TGTGCCAGTCAGGGCCGGGGCACAGATACGCAGTATTTT. This sequence encodes CASQGRGTDTQYF. The rearrangement links TRBV19 to TRBJ2-3; D may be TRBD1 (5 bases). In germline, CDR1 is LNHDA, CDR2 SQIVND (reference sequence). This CDR3 region has 13 residues. Trimming took 8 bases from V and 1 from J, leaving 10 bases between them.

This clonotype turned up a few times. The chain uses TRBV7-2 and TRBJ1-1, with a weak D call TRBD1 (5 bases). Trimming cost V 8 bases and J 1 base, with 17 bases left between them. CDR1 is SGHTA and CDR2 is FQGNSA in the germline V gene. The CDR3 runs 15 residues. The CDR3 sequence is CASGRGLGGNTEAFF. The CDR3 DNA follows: TGTGCCAGCGGCAGAGGTCTTGGGGGGAACACTGAAGCTTTCTTT.